This TCR beta chain was sequenced for a study of a mutant IDH1 vaccine in newly diagnosed glioma. For the study at large: All eight of the vaccinations patients received fell in weeks 1, 3, 5, 7, 11, 15, 19 and 23. Vaccine dosing followed radiotherapy by 4-6 weeks, or accompanied temozolomide cycles. Study findings and constraints: Immune responses induced by the vaccine were seen in 93.3% of patients, spanning multiple MHC alleles.

The CDR3 runs 16 residues. V gave up 4 bases and J gave up 2 bases; unmatched junction bases: 10. CDR1 and CDR2 (germline): SGHRS, YFSETQ. Data came from immunoSEQ multiplex PCR; TCRdb stores just in-frame clones and leaves some out. This sample has approximately 37,000 clones, with about three fifths found just once. About this clone: Its specificity is not known.

Time point indicated: week 5, during vaccination. Topical imiquimod accompanied each vaccine dose, which consisted of 300 ug of mutant IDH1 20-mer peptide. Astrocytomas that were new, WHO grade 3 or 4, IDH1-mutant and ATRX-lost were present in the donors. The starting material was PBMCs, obtained from a glioma patient whose treatment included an IDH1 peptide vaccine. The chain uses TRBV5-1 and TRBJ2-3; TRBD1 agrees at 7 bases. The sequence was collected from a woman between 18 and 30 years old with glioma. The CDR3 coding sequence is TGCGCCAGCAGCACGGGACAGCGACAATTCACAGATACGCAGTATTTT. Translating it yields CASSTGQRQFTDTQYF.